The clone carrying this T cell receptor beta chain was observed many times. Its matching antigen is unknown. The CDR3 covers 14 residues. Losses at the gene ends were 5 bases for V and 4 bases for J; bases not matched to a gene: 7. Looked up from germline, CDR1 is SQVTM and CDR2 is ANQGSEA. From RNA, the CDR3 regions of TCR beta chains were amplified and sequenced. First-round RT-PCR employed HTBI primers, with a second-round multiplex PCR after it. TCRdb used MiXCR to reprocess the multiplex PCR reads, holding one entry per CDR3 protein. The sample consists of nearly 400,000 distinct CDR3 sequences, 15% to 20% of them appearing once. This specimen belongs to a study of Graves' ophthalmopathy and Graves' hyperthyroidism. The overall study: Untreated patients at initial diagnosis provided peripheral blood. Study-level results: Both an approximately 71% sensitivity and a roughly 75% specificity characterized the model's predictions of ophthalmopathy progression.

Physicians reached a diagnosis by relying on clinical symptoms, serum thyroxine, TRAb, thyroid ultrasound and orbital computed tomography. This TCR came from a woman aged 18-29 years with Graves' ophthalmopathy. Source material: peripheral blood. The V gene is TRBV29-1, the J gene TRBJ1-1; 10 bases fit TRBD1. CDR3 residues: CSVSTGTGVTEAFF. In DNA form, the CDR3 reads TGCAGCGTTTCAACCGGGACAGGGGTCACTGAAGCTTTCTTT.